The 13 T cell receptor beta chains below all came from one sample that was sequenced in a study of pediatric ulcerative colitis. Repertoires were generated with immunoSEQ multiplex PCR, while TCRdb's copy carries only in-frame clones and drops some. The sample holds about 60,000 clones, about 87% seen once. Sequencing used blood. The origin of the receptors is a boy aged 10-17 years who was a control in a study of pediatric ulcerative colitis.

This clone was seen once. The CDR3 DNA follows: TGTGCCAGCAGTAGAACCCGGGAAAGCGGGGACATTCAGTACTTC. This sequence encodes CASSRTRESGDIQYF. The chain has TRBV7-3 and TRBJ2-4, with 7 bases matching TRBD2. With V trimmed by 6 bases and J by 8 bases, 13 bases remained unmatched. CDR1 and CDR2 from the germline V gene are SGHTA and FQGTGA. The CDR3 runs to 15 residues.

The V gene is TRBV5-1, the J gene TRBJ1-2; D gene uncertain. The ends were cut back, 0 bases at V and 4 bases at J, with 10 bases in the middle. The germline V gene encodes CDR1 SGHRS and CDR2 YFSETQ. The CDR3 spans 14 residues. The CDR3 spells CASSLEGRSYGYTF. The CDR3 nucleotides read TGCGCCAGCAGCTTGGAAGGGCGGTCCTATGGCTACACCTTC. The full variable domain, rest sourced from reference TRBV5-1 and TRBJ1-2, is KAGVTQTPRYLIKTRGQQVTLSCSPISGHRSVSWYQQTPGQGLQFLFEYFSETQRNKGNFPGRFSGRQFSNSRSEMNVSTLELGDSALYLCASSLEGRSYGYTFGSGTRLTVV.

This rearrangement joins TRBV6-1 to TRBJ1-5, with D tentatively TRBD1 (6 bases). Germline V CDR1 and CDR2: MNHNS, SASEGT. CDR3 size: 14 residues. The V end was cut by 2 bases, the J end by 9 bases, with 14 bases between. CDR3 loop: CASSEWQGTWPQHF. The CDR3 DNA is TGTGCCAGCAGTGAATGGCAGGGGACGTGGCCCCAGCATTTT.

The genes are TRBV6-1 and TRBJ1-5; a weak D match, TRBD1 (5 bases). The CDR3 length is 20 residues. Per germline, CDR1 MNHNS and CDR2 SASEGT. Trimming pared 1 base from V and 6 bases from J, leaving 28 bases between. CDR3 DNA: TGTGCCAGCAGTGAAGAGGTACCGTGGATTTGGGGCACCGTGGGTCAGCCCCAGCATTTT. Amino acids: CASSEEVPWIWGTVGQPQHF.

J is TRBJ2-7 and V is TRBV5-1, with 7 nucleotides matching TRBD1. V was pared by 3 bases and J by 2 bases, with 5 bases of the junction left unmatched. The CDR3 sequence is 14 residues long. Germline assignment: CDR1 SGHRS and CDR2 YFSETQ. DNA for the CDR3: TGCGCCAGCAGCTCTCGGGACAGTACCTACGAGCAGTACTTC. As protein: CASSSRDSTYEQYF.

J is TRBJ1-1 and V is TRBV7-6; D is ambiguous. Germline assignment: CDR1 SGHVS and CDR2 FNYEAQ. This CDR3 contains 13 residues. The germline V and J ends were trimmed by 4 bases and 0 bases, with 6 bases remaining between them. The chain's CDR3 is CASSSEVNTEAFF. DNA of the CDR3: TGTGCCAGCAGCTCAGAGGTGAACACTGAAGCTTTCTTT.

This chain uses TRBV28 with TRBJ1-2; possible D gene TRBD1, 6 bases. The V and J ends lost 8 bases and 4 bases respectively, with 11 bases between them. This CDR3 has 12 residues. Germline values: CDR1 MDHEN, CDR2 SYDVKM. The CDR3 protein is CASQGSGYGYTF. CDR3 DNA: TGTGCCAGCCAGGGGTCAGGCTATGGCTACACCTTC.

The genes are TRBV7-8 and TRBJ2-2; unclear D gene. V was shortened by 7 bases and J by 3 bases, with 12 bases between the two germline ends. In germline, CDR1 is SGHVS, CDR2 FQNEAQ. The CDR3 consists of 14 residues. CDR3 sequence: CASIRSSYTGELFF. The CDR3 nucleotides read TGTGCCAGCATTCGTAGCTCGTACACCGGGGAGCTGTTTTTT. The whole variable domain, remainder taken from reference TRBV7-8 and TRBJ2-2, is GAGVSQSPRYKVAKRGQDVALRCDPISGHVSLFWYQQALGQGPEFLTYFQNEAQLDKSGLPSDRFFAERPEGSVSTLKIQRTQQEDSAVYLCASIRSSYTGELFFGEGSRLTVL.

The rearrangement links TRBV9 to TRBJ1-2; the match to TRBD1 covers 9 bases. The trim removed 5 bases at V and 8 bases at J, leaving 22 bases unmatched. Germline CDR1 SGDLS, CDR2 YYNGEE. This CDR3 comprises 18 residues. The CDR3 loop is CASSSGLIWDRESVGYTF. The CDR3 DNA reads TGTGCCAGCAGTTCCGGACTGATCTGGGACAGGGAATCTGTGGGCTACACCTTC.

This chain joins TRBV19 and TRBJ1-1; D remains unclear. The V gene's germline CDR1 is LNHDA and CDR2 SQIVND (reference sequence). Deletions cut 0 bases from V and 5 bases from J, with 7 bases between. CDR3 length: 13 residues. The CDR3 spells CASSIDLGTEAFF. Written as DNA, the CDR3 is TGTGCCAGTAGTATAGATCTGGGGACTGAAGCTTTCTTT.

The chain employs TRBV5-1 and TRBJ2-1; 12 bases match TRBD1. V was pared by 2 bases and J by 8 bases, with 5 bases of the junction left unmatched. The germline V gene has CDR1 SGHRS and CDR2 YFSETQ. The CDR3 covers 15 residues. CDR3 nucleotides: TGCGCCAGCAGCTTCCGGGACAGGGGGCCCCATGAGCAGTTCTTC. Its translation is CASSFRDRGPHEQFF.

This clone was picked up one time. The CDR3 DNA sequence: TGTGCCAGCAGTGAACGATGGACGGGAGCAACTAATGAAAAACTGTTTTTT. Translating it yields CASSERWTGATNEKLFF. V gene TRBV6-1 combines with J gene TRBJ1-4; D not certain. This CDR3 region has 17 residues. Germline V CDR1 and CDR2: MNHNS, SASEGT. V gave up 2 bases and J gave up 0 bases, with 13 bases separating them.

This clone occurred once. The chain recombines TRBV9 with TRBJ2-4; D is uncertain. Looked up from germline, CDR1 is SGDLS and CDR2 is YYNGEE. Deletions cut 0 bases from V and 8 bases from J, with 12 bases between. The CDR3 extends over 14 amino acids. The CDR3 sequence: CASSVGGLEDIQYF. The CDR3 DNA follows: TGTGCCAGCAGCGTAGGGGGTTTAGAGGACATTCAGTACTTC.